These 15 T cell receptor beta chains share one sample of origin, sequenced in a study of cytomegalovirus exposure and HLA in healthy donors. Amplification used 60 Vbeta primers and 13 Jbeta primers. Only in-frame clones appear in the TCRdb table, and some are missing; sequencing was by immunoSEQ multiplex PCR. The sample shows 100,000 or so clones, 75% to 85% of them seen only once. The sample comprised PBMCs. The receptors come from a young man in good health and CMV-seronegative.

Here the CDR3 DNA reads TGTGCCAGCAGTCAGGGACTAGGGGGAGATACGCAGTATTTT. It codes for CASSQGLGGDTQYF. The chain recombines TRBV28 with TRBJ2-3; TRBD2 aligns across 8 bases. This CDR3 contains 14 residues. The germline CDR1 and CDR2 sequences are MDHEN and SYDVKM. The V segment lost 5 bases and the J segment 5 bases; nucleotides outside the gene matches: 6.

The chain's CDR3 is CASSLGRRTTEAFF. The CDR3 DNA follows: TGCGCCAGCAGCTTGGGTCGACGGACAACCGAAGCTTTCTTT. This chain uses TRBV5-1 with TRBJ1-1, with D maybe TRBD1 (5 bases). There are 14 residues in the CDR3. Deletions cut 0 bases from V and 8 bases from J, with 14 bases between. In germline, CDR1 is SGHRS, CDR2 YFSETQ.

The gene calls are TRBV2 and TRBJ1-5; 8 bases map to TRBD1. CDR1 is SNHLY and CDR2 is FYNNEI in the germline V gene. V shed 6 bases, J shed 3 bases, and the junction held 7 bases outside the gene matches. The length of the CDR3 is 15 residues. The chain's CDR3 is CASSLTGDDNQPQHF. The CDR3, as DNA: TGTGCCAGCAGCCTGACAGGGGATGACAATCAGCCCCAGCATTTT. Together with reference TRBV2 and TRBJ1-5, the CDR3 gives the full variable domain: EPEVTQTPSHQVTQMGQEVILRCVPISNHLYFYWYRQILGQKVEFLVSFYNNEISEKSEIFDDQFSVERPDGSNFTLKIRSTKLEDSAMYFCASSLTGDDNQPQHFGDGTRLSIL.

The rearrangement links TRBV6-6 to TRBJ2-7; 8 bases line up with TRBD1. This CDR3 has 14 amino acids. V shed 0 bases, J shed 4 bases, and the junction held 2 bases outside the gene matches. Looked up from germline, CDR1 is MNHNY and CDR2 is SVGAGI (reference sequence). CDR3 sequence reads: CASSYSQGVYEQYF. CDR3 DNA sequence: TGTGCCAGCAGTTACTCACAGGGGGTATACGAGCAGTACTTC.

This clone was counted a single time. The chain uses TRBV27 and TRBJ2-1, with D possibly TRBD1 on 6 matching bases. Germline CDR1 reads MNHEY; CDR2 reads SMNVEV (reference sequence). The CDR3 is 15 residues long. Trimming removed 5 bases at V and 0 bases at J, with 11 bases between. Here the CDR3 reads CASSLDRTSYNEQFF. Here the CDR3 DNA reads TGTGCCAGCAGTCTCGACAGGACCTCCTACAATGAGCAGTTCTTC.

CDR3 DNA sequence: TGCGCCAGCAGCGGATCGACAGGGGAAGGTGATGAGCAGTTCTTC. Amino acids: CASSGSTGEGDEQFF. The rearrangement joins TRBV5-1 to TRBJ2-1; 8 nucleotides align to TRBD1. J gave up 8 bases and V 4 bases, and 11 bases lay outside the gene matches. CDR3 length: 15 residues. Germline V lookup: CDR1 SGHRS, CDR2 YFSETQ.

The chain is built from TRBV18 and TRBJ1-1; D is uncertain. Trimming removed 4 bases from V and 1 base from J, with 10 bases in between. Germline V lookup: CDR1 KGHSH, CDR2 LQKENI. The CDR3 runs to 14 residues. CDR3 DNA sequence: TGTGCCAGCTCACAGCGGGAGACGAACACTGAAGCTTTCTTT. The encoded protein is CASSQRETNTEAFF.

The chain combines TRBV5-1 with TRBJ1-1; D may be TRBD1 (5 bases). The CDR3 spans 13 residues. V dropped 4 bases and J dropped 4 bases, with 11 bases sitting between them. Germline assignment: CDR1 SGHRS and CDR2 YFSETQ. The CDR3 DNA follows: TGCGCCAGCAGCGCACAGGCTAGCACTGAAGCTTTCTTT. It codes for CASSAQASTEAFF.

The genes are TRBV7-2 and TRBJ1-6; TRBD1 matches 8 bases. The J segment lost 4 bases and the V segment lost 3 bases, leaving 2 bases of the junction unmatched. Germline V gene lookup returns CDR1 SGHTA and CDR2 FQGNSA. This CDR3 comprises 15 residues. The CDR3 sequence: CASSFRQGYNSPLHF. The CDR3 bases are TGTGCCAGCAGCTTCCGACAGGGGTATAATTCACCCCTCCACTTT.

The genes are TRBV27 and TRBJ2-7, with TRBD2 as a possible D gene (6 bases). The V gene's germline CDR1 is MNHEY and CDR2 SMNVEV (reference sequence). The length of the CDR3 is 12 residues. V was pared by 3 bases and J by 4 bases, with 7 bases between. The CDR3 coding sequence is TGTGCCAGCAGTTTCGGGGGATACGAGCAGTACTTC. This codes for CASSFGGYEQYF.

V gene TRBV7-2 combines with J gene TRBJ2-5, with 12 positions matching TRBD2. With V trimmed by 1 base and J by 2 bases, 5 bases remained unmatched. The CDR3 consists of 17 residues. From germline, CDR1 is SGHTA and CDR2 FQGNSA. CDR3 nucleotides: TGTGCCAGCAGCTTAGAAGTACTAGCGGGGGGACAAGAGACCCAGTACTTC. The encoded protein is CASSLEVLAGGQETQYF.

Here the CDR3 reads CASRTDRGRNSPLHF. The CDR3 coding sequence is TGTGCCAGTAGGACGGACAGGGGGCGAAATTCACCCCTCCACTTT. V and J are TRBV19 and TRBJ1-6; 11 bases are a match to TRBD1. CDR1 and CDR2 (germline): LNHDA, SQIVND (reference sequence). V lost 6 bases, J lost 7 bases, and 5 bases stayed unmatched. CDR3 length: 15 amino acids.

V gene TRBV6-5 combines with J gene TRBJ1-5, with TRBD1 matching over 8 bases. Germline V gene sequence: CDR1 MNHEY, CDR2 SVGAGI. This CDR3 comprises 16 residues. The trim removed 2 bases at V and 3 bases at J, leaving 6 bases unmatched. The CDR3 loop reads CASSYDRGPPNQPQHF. In nucleotides, the CDR3 is TGTGCCAGCAGTTACGACAGGGGCCCCCCCAATCAGCCCCAGCATTTT.

This chain connects TRBV5-1 to TRBJ2-5, with TRBD2 matching 9 bases. This CDR3 contains 15 residues. The trim removed 0 bases at V and 2 bases at J, leaving 2 bases unmatched. CDR1 and CDR2 (germline): SGHRS, YFSETQ. This CDR3 is CASSLVLAGQETQYF. CDR3 nucleotides: TGCGCCAGCAGCTTGGTGCTAGCGGGACAAGAGACCCAGTACTTC.

The chain couples TRBV6-4 to TRBJ2-7; TRBD1 aligns across 11 bases. Trimming cost V 2 bases and J 3 bases; bases outside gene matches: 18. Looked up from germline, CDR1 is MRHNA and CDR2 is SNTAGT. The CDR3 is 20 residues long. CDR3 in DNA: TGTGCCAGCAGTGACCGTCTGGGGACAGGGGGAAACGGAGGCTTCTACGAGCAGTACTTC. Translating gives CASSDRLGTGGNGGFYEQYF.